A selection of T cell receptor beta chains follows, all from one sample in a study of T-cell memory formation after mild COVID-19. TCRdb re-analysed the 5' RACE reads in MiXCR, keeping a single row per CDR3 protein. This sample yields about 160,000 distinct CDR3 sequences, of which around a third are seen a single time; 12% belongs to the top ten. The material sequenced was PBMCs or a T cell subset sorted from them (not recorded which). The source of these receptors is an adult woman who had mild COVID-19 (a few samples of this study predate the infection). Cell type and time point are not known. Both conserved end residues are trimmed from each CDR3.

CDR3 protein: ASSQGRSPYEQY; V gene: TRBV4-1
CDR3 protein: ASSGSGTLYNEQF; V gene: TRBV2
CDR3 protein: ASSTRDRVYEQY; V gene: TRBV5-6
CDR3 protein: ASSPGTGWEKLF; V gene: TRBV7-8
CDR3 protein: ATSDSQRADDEQF; V gene: TRBV24-1
CDR3 protein: ASSLGSNEQF; V gene: TRBV7-9
CDR3 protein: ASSPSGAQETQY; V gene: TRBV7-2
CDR3 protein: ASSPIRHKDYEQY; V gene: TRBV11-2
CDR3 protein: ASSVATGYGYT; V gene: TRBV9
CDR3 protein: ASSSIAGGPLGSKF; V gene: TRBV12-3/TRBV12-4
CDR3 protein: ASWTSGSYEQY; V gene: TRBV6-2/TRBV6-3
CDR3 protein: ASSQSLASQETQY; V gene: TRBV4-2
CDR3 protein: ASSSPGTSGRALETQY; V gene: TRBV12-3/TRBV12-4
CDR3 protein: ASSPTSGRRVNTGELF; V gene: TRBV6-2/TRBV6-3
CDR3 protein: ATSRDHQASPGELF; V gene: TRBV15
CDR3 protein: ASSPPRRVGLETQY; V gene: TRBV7-6
CDR3 protein: ASSGSSYNEQF; V gene: TRBV6-2/TRBV6-3
CDR3 protein: ASSEAGGFETGELF; V gene: TRBV6-1
CDR3 protein: SVVWGQKYEQY; V gene: TRBV29-1
CDR3 protein: SARGLRASLADTQY; V gene: TRBV20-1
CDR3 protein: SASTDSYEQY; V gene: TRBV20-1
CDR3 protein: ASSLATSRSSYEQY; V gene: TRBV5-1
CDR3 protein: ASLLGGNEQF; V gene: TRBV7-2
CDR3 protein: ATSRGNSVYEQY; V gene: TRBV15
CDR3 protein: AWSVPPIEQY; V gene: TRBV30